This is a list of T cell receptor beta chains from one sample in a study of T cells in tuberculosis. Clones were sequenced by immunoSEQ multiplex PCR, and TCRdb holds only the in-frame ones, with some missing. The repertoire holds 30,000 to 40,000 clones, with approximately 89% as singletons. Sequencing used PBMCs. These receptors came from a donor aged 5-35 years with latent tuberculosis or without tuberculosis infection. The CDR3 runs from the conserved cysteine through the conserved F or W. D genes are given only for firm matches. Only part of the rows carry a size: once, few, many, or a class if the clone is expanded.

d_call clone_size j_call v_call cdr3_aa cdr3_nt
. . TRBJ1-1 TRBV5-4 CASSLDRPLGNTEAFF TGTGCCAGCAGCTTGGACAGACCATTGGGGAACACTGAAGCTTTCTTT
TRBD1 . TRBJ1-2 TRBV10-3 CAISAGTGGLRNYGYTF TGTGCCATCAGTGCCGGGACAGGGGGTCTTCGTAACTATGGCTACACCTTC
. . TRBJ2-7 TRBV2 CASSGGLEQYF TGTGCCAGCAGTGGAGGCCTCGAGCAGTACTTC
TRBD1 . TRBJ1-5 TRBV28 CASRRTGPYSNQPQHF TGTGCCAGCAGAAGGACAGGGCCCTATAGCAATCAGCCCCAGCATTTT
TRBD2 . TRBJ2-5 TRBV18 CASSRLAGETQYF TGTGCCAGCTCACGGTTAGCGGGCGAGACCCAGTACTTC
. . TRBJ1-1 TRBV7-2 CASSKLSGTEAFF TGTGCCAGCAGCAAACTAAGCGGCACTGAAGCTTTCTTT
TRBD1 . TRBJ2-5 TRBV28 CASRPTGTGLMETQYF TGTGCCAGCAGGCCTACCGGGACAGGTCTGATGGAGACCCAGTACTTC
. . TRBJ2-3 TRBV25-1 CASTDTQSETDTQYF TGTGCCAGCACCGATACACAGTCCGAAACAGATACGCAGTATTTT
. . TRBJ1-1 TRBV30 CAWSVWGGTEAFF TGTGCCTGGAGTGTGTGGGGGGGCACTGAAGCTTTCTTT
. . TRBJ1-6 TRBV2 CASSSRDKVSPLHF TGTGCCAGCAGCTCCCGGGACAAAGTTTCACCCCTCCACTTT
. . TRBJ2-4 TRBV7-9 CASSLGVGFRAKNIQYF TGTGCCAGCAGCTTAGGGGTCGGGTTTCGTGCCAAAAACATTCAGTACTTC
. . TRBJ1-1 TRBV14 CASSLWTTGTEAFF TGTGCCAGCAGCCTCTGGACGACGGGGACTGAAGCTTTCTTT
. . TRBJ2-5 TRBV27 CASSKRGFGTQYF TGTGCCAGCTCCAAAAGGGGCTTCGGGACCCAGTACTTC
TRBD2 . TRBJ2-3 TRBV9 CASKRGTSGSTDTQYF TGTGCCAGCAAGCGTGGGACTAGCGGGAGCACAGATACGCAGTATTTT
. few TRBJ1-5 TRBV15 CATSAMYGRLFQPQHF TGTGCCACCAGCGCCATGTATGGCAGACTCTTTCAGCCCCAGCATTTT
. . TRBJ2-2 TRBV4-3 CASSPPGTGELFF TGCGCCAGCAGCCCTCCAGGGACCGGGGAGCTGTTTTTT
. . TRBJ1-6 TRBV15 CATSREWRQGNSPLHF TGTGCCACCAGCAGAGAATGGCGGCAGGGGAATTCACCCCTCCACTTT
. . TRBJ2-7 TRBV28 CASSPPPGDNEQYF TGTGCCAGCAGCCCACCCCCAGGGGACAACGAGCAGTACTTC
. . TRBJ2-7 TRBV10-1 CASSDGVKWDEQYF TGCGCCAGCAGTGATGGAGTAAAGTGGGACGAGCAGTACTTC
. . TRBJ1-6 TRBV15 CATSSPGSNSPLHF TGTGCCACCAGCAGTCCGGGAAGCAATTCACCCCTCCACTTT
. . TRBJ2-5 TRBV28 CASSSGKETQYF TGTGCCAGCAGTAGCGGTAAAGAGACCCAGTACTTC
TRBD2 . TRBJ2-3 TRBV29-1 CSVRRSLAGGSTDTQYF TGCAGCGTTAGAAGGTCTCTAGCGGGAGGGAGCACAGATACGCAGTATTTT
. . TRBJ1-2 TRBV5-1 CASGGQNYGYTF TGCGCCAGCGGAGGGCAGAACTATGGCTACACCTTC
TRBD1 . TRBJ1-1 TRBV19 CASSIQGVMGTEAFF TGTGCCAGTAGTATACAGGGGGTTATGGGCACTGAAGCTTTCTTT
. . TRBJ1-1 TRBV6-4 CASSATAGGGTEAFF TGTGCCAGCAGCGCAACCGCGGGGGGAGGAACTGAAGCTTTCTTT
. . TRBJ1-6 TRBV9 CASSGQNNSPLHF TGTGCCAGCAGCGGACAGAATAATTCACCCCTCCACTTT
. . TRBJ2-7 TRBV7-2 CASSLVTHEQYF TGTGCCAGCAGCTTAGTAACACACGAGCAGTACTTC
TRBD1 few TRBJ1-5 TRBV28 CASSLQDRGQQQPQHF TGTGCCAGCAGTTTGCAGGACAGGGGGCAGCAGCAGCCCCAGCATTTT